The 14 T cell receptor beta chains given below trace back to one sample, sequenced in a study of blood T cell repertoires in COVID-19 (dated by TCRdb to about 2020). The library was prepared using the immunoSEQ multiplex PCR assay. TCRdb provides this immuneACCESS table in a form limited to in-frame rearrangements. Some clones are lacking; in checked studies, under half of them reflect an unresolved V gene, and why the rest are absent is not known. Across this sample there are 150,000 to 200,000 clones, with around 89% seen only once. The ten largest clonotypes hold less than 2% of the sample. Sequencing was done on a sample of peripheral blood. Every receptor here comes from a man aged 18 to 30 who had recovered from COVID-19.

CDR3 sequence: CGLLDPGNIQYF. The CDR3 nucleotides are TGCGGGCTTTTAGACCCAGGGAACATTCAGTACTTC. V usage is TRBV29-1 and J usage is TRBJ2-4; D might be TRBD1 (5 bases). CDR3 length: 12 amino acids. Germline CDR1 reads SQVTM; CDR2 reads ANQGSEA.

The gene calls are TRBV5-1 and TRBJ2-5, with 10 bases aligning to TRBD2. This CDR3 spans 18 amino acids. J was trimmed by 2 bases and V by 0 bases; bases with no gene match: 10. From germline, CDR1 is SGHRS and CDR2 YFSETQ. The CDR3 coding sequence is TGCGCCAGCAGCTTGGTTCCCCGGACTAGCGGACCTCAAGAGACCCAGTACTTC. Amino acid sequence: CASSLVPRTSGPQETQYF.

The V call is TRBV6-6, the J call TRBJ1-2, with D hard to call. V lost 5 bases to trimming and J lost 4 bases, with 17 bases between them. Germline V CDR1 and CDR2: MNHNY, SVGAGI (reference sequence). The CDR3 spans 15 residues. The CDR3 sequence is CASSPDPVSGYGYTF. The CDR3 coding sequence is TGTGCCAGCAGTCCTGACCCGGTAAGCGGCTATGGCTACACCTTC.

This clone has ten or more counts. This sequence joins TRBV7-2 and TRBJ1-2; tentatively, D is TRBD1 (5 bases). CDR3 length equals 16 residues. Germline lookup yields CDR1 SGHTA and CDR2 FQGNSA. V was cut by 5 bases and J by 4 bases, with 20 bases left in between. CDR3 residues: CASSKEVGRGSYGYTF. DNA of the CDR3: TGTGCCAGCAGCAAAGAAGTAGGAAGGGGATCCTATGGCTACACCTTC.

The count of this clone is one. J is TRBJ1-6 and V is TRBV5-6; D is unclear. There are 17 residues in the CDR3. V dropped 2 bases and J dropped 0 bases, with 12 bases sitting between them. The V gene's germline CDR1 is SGHDT and CDR2 YYEEEE. The CDR3 protein is CASSFGTGSSYNSPLHF. In DNA form, the CDR3 reads TGTGCCAGCAGCTTTGGCACTGGGAGCTCCTATAATTCACCCCTCCACTTT.

This chain uses TRBV9 with TRBJ2-1, with 9 bases matching TRBD2. CDR3 length: 16 residues. Germline CDR1 reads SGDLS; CDR2 reads YYNGEE. Unmatched junction bases numbered 4, after V lost 0 bases and J lost 3 bases. The CDR3 loop reads CASSVGTSEIYNEQFF. DNA for the CDR3: TGTGCCAGCAGCGTAGGGACTAGCGAGATCTACAATGAGCAGTTCTTC. The full variable domain, completed using reference TRBV9 and TRBJ2-1, is DSGVTQTPKHLITATGQRVTLRCSPRSGDLSVYWYQQSLDQGLQFLIQYYNGEERAKGNILERFSAQQFPDLHSELNLSSLELGDSALYFCASSVGTSEIYNEQFFGPGTRLTVL.

The chain combines TRBV7-9 with TRBJ1-4; TRBD1 aligns across 7 bases. The V and J ends lost 5 bases and 3 bases, in that order; junction bases with no gene match: 9. From germline, CDR1 is SEHNR and CDR2 FQNEAQ (reference sequence). CDR3 length equals 16 residues. The CDR3 here is CASSPGGGRANEKLFF. The CDR3 region has the DNA TGTGCCAGCAGCCCTGGAGGGGGCAGGGCTAATGAAAAACTGTTTTTT.

The chain joins TRBV10-3 to TRBJ2-1, with 12 bases identical to TRBD2. CDR1 and CDR2 from the germline V gene are ENHRY and SYGVKD. The CDR3 consists of 14 residues. Trimming cost V 6 bases and J 7 bases; bases outside gene matches: 4. CDR3 sequence (DNA): TGTGCCATCAGACCCGGGACTAGCGGGAATGAGCAGTTCTTC. Protein: CAIRPGTSGNEQFF.

The V gene is TRBV5-4, the J gene TRBJ2-1; 8 bases fit TRBD2. The CDR3 is 15 amino acids. V shed 2 bases and J 7 bases; nucleotides not matched to a gene: 8. Germline V gene lookup returns CDR1 SGHNT and CDR2 YYREEE (reference sequence). DNA for the CDR3: TGTGCCAGCAGCTTAAGGCGGGAGGTGTTTAATGAGCAGTTCTTC. Its translation: CASSLRREVFNEQFF.

J is TRBJ2-1 and V is TRBV5-4; TRBD1 matches 9 bases. V shed 2 bases and J 4 bases; nucleotides not matched to a gene: 4. Germline V gene sequence: CDR1 SGHNT, CDR2 YYREEE (reference sequence). This CDR3 spans 15 amino acids. As DNA, the CDR3 is TGTGCCAGCAGCTTAACGGGACAGGGATACAATGAGCAGTTCTTC. This gives the protein CASSLTGQGYNEQFF.

The chain joins TRBV29-1 to TRBJ1-1; D is undetermined. The length of the CDR3 is 13 residues. V was clipped by 3 bases and J by 4 bases, with 12 bases between them. CDR1 and CDR2 (germline): SQVTM, ANQGSEA. DNA for the CDR3: TGCAGCGTTGATGTAGGGCGGGGCACTGAAGCTTTCTTT. Translation: CSVDVGRGTEAFF.

The chain couples TRBV5-5 to TRBJ1-2, with 8 bases matching TRBD1. Germline V CDR1 and CDR2: SGHKS, YYEKEE (reference sequence). This CDR3 is 16 amino acids long. V gave up 5 bases and J gave up 8 bases; unmatched junction bases: 17. The CDR3: CASSQGQAPTAGGYTF. The CDR3 bases are TGTGCCAGCAGTCAGGGACAGGCGCCTACGGCGGGAGGCTACACCTTC.

The DNA for the CDR3 is TGTGCCAGCAGTCGTACTCGGGACACTGAAGCTTTCTTT. This gives the protein CASSRTRDTEAFF. The V call is TRBV11-2, the J call TRBJ1-1; D gene unclear. Trimming shortened V by 6 bases and J by 3 bases, and 11 bases separated the two germline ends. From germline, CDR1 is SGHAT and CDR2 FQNNGV. The CDR3 is 13 amino acids.

V gene TRBV9 combines with J gene TRBJ2-1; possible D gene TRBD1, 5 bases. Germline V gives CDR1 SGDLS, CDR2 YYNGEE. This CDR3 has 15 amino acids. The germline V and J ends were trimmed by 3 bases and 4 bases, with 14 bases remaining between them. In nucleotides, the CDR3 is TGTGCCAGCAGCGCACCCGTGGACACTTACAATGAGCAGTTCTTC. It encodes CASSAPVDTYNEQFF. The complete variable domain, with remaining parts taken from reference TRBV9 and TRBJ2-1, reads DSGVTQTPKHLITATGQRVTLRCSPRSGDLSVYWYQQSLDQGLQFLIQYYNGEERAKGNILERFSAQQFPDLHSELNLSSLELGDSALYFCASSAPVDTYNEQFFGPGTRLTVL.